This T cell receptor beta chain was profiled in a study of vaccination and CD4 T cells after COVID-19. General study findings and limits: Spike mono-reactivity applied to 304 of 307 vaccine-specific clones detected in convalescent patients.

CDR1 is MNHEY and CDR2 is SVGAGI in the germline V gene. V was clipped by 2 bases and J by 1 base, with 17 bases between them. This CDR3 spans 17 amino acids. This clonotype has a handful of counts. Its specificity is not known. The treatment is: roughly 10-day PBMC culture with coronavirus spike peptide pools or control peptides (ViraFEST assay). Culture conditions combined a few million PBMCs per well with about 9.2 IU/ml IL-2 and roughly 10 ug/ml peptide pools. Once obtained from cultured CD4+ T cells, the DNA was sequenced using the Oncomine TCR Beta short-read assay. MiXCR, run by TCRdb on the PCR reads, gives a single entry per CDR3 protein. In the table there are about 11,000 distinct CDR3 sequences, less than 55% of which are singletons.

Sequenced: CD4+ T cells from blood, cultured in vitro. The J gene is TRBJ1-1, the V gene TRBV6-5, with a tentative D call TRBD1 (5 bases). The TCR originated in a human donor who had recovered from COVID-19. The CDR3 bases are TGTGCCAGCAGTTACGCCCCCAGGAGGGGAAGGAACACTGAAGCTTTCTTT. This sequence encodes CASSYAPRRGRNTEAFF.